A selection of T cell receptor beta chains follows, all from one sample in a study of human T cells and chemical hapten exposure. TCRdb redid the calling of the RACE reads with MiXCR, one entry per CDR3 protein. The sample carries fewer than 400,000 distinct CDR3 sequences, 5.5% to 8% recorded once. The material was whole blood, obtained in connection with sensitization to the hapten diphenylcyclopropenone (DPC). The source of these receptors is a woman between 18 and 29 years old with alopecia areata. Some clones in this sample may be carry-over from other donors' samples. Each CDR3 is given with its conserved first and last residue. D genes are given only for firm matches. Clone size is shown for a subset of rows, as once, few, many or a class of expanded clone.

v_call	j_call	clone_size	d_call	cdr3_nt	cdr3_aa
TRBV6-4	TRBJ1-5	many	-	TGTGCCAGCAGCGCACAGGGAGGGGGCAATCAGCCCCAGCATTTT	CASSAQGGGNQPQHF
TRBV28	TRBJ2-7	-	-	TGTGCCAGCAGCCTTCGGTCGCGGAGCTCCGAGCAGTACTTC	CASSLRSRSSEQYF
TRBV7-2	TRBJ2-2	many	-	TGTGCCAGCAGCTTACTTTCCGGGGAGCTGTTTTTT	CASSLLSGELFF
TRBV7-9	TRBJ2-3	-	TRBD2	TGTGCCAAGGGACGACTAGCGCTTAGCACAGATACGCAGTATTTT	CAKGRLALSTDTQYF
TRBV11-1	TRBJ2-6	many	TRBD1	TGTGCCAGCAGCTCGCCTGCCGAACAGGGACAGGGACTCCCGGGCTCCTCTGGGGCCAACGTCCTGACTTTC	CASSSPAEQGQGLPGSSGANVLTF
TRBV5-1	TRBJ2-2	few	-	TGCGCCAGCAGCTTGGCCCAGCAAACCGGGGAGCTGTTTTTT	CASSLAQQTGELFF
TRBV4-2	TRBJ1-4	-	TRBD1	TGTGCCAGCAGCCAAGAAACCCCGGACAGGTCAACTAATGAAAAACTGTTTTTT	CASSQETPDRSTNEKLFF
TRBV11-2	TRBJ1-6	few	TRBD1	TGTGCCAGCAGCTTATCCCTACCGGGACAGGTCTATAATTCACCCCTCCACTTT	CASSLSLPGQVYNSPLHF
TRBV24-1	TRBJ2-1	few	-	TGTGCCACCAGTGATTTATGGACAGCCAACAATGAGCAGTTCTTC	CATSDLWTANNEQFF
TRBV12-3/TRBV12-4	TRBJ2-6	many	-	TGTGCCAGCAGCTCACAGAGAGCTGGGGCCAACGTCCTGACTTTC	CASSSQRAGANVLTF